This TCR beta chain was recorded in a study of T-cell reconstitution after alpha-beta-depleted transplantation in children. Study-level results: About two months after transplant, alpha-beta T cells reportedly came from several hundred expanded graft clones. Diversity and T-cell counts at one year after transplant derived mostly from new T cells. Recipient T cells and thymic progenitors that survived gave rise to the high TCRbeta diversity observed at day 60 in some patients.

Notes on this clonotype: The antigen is undetermined.

Germline assignment: CDR1 MDHEN and CDR2 SYDVKM. Trimming removed 8 bases from V and 2 bases from J; junction bases left unmatched: 8. The CDR3 runs to 15 residues. Unique molecular identifiers were incorporated during preparation of the TCRbeta library. From the PCR reads, TCRdb called clonotypes with MiXCR, one entry per CDR3 protein. The sample lists 450,000 to 550,000 distinct CDR3 sequences; about 10% were seen once. This chain joins TRBV28 and TRBJ2-1; 8 nucleotides agree with TRBD2. This sample comprised PBMCs, mostly from graft donor cells, obtained 180 days after TCRalphabeta/CD19-depleted stem cell transplant. The receptor comes from a female patient aged 2-15 years who had a stem cell transplant for aplastic anemia, so the T cells may come from the graft donor. CDR3 nucleotides: TGTGCCAGCTGTTCGGGGGGGATCACCTACAATGAGCAGTTCTTC. Protein sequence: CASCSGGITYNEQFF.